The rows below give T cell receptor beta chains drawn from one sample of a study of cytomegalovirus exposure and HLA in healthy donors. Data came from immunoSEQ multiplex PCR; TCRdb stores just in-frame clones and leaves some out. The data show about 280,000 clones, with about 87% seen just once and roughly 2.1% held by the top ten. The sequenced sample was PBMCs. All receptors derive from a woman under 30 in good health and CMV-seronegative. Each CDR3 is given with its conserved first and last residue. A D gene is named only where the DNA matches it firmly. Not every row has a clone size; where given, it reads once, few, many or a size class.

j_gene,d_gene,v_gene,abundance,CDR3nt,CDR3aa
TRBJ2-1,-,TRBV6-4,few,TGTGCCAGCAGTGACTCGGCCGTGGGGGGTTACAATGAGCAGTTCTTC,CASSDSAVGGYNEQFF
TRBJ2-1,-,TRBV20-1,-,TGCAGTGCTAGCGTGCGGAATGAGCAGTTCTTC,CSASVRNEQFF
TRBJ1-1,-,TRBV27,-,TGTGCCAGCAGTTACGGCACTGAAGCTTTCTTT,CASSYGTEAFF
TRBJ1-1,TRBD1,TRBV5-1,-,TGCGCCAGCGGCGGACAGGGGGCGACTGAAGCTTTCTTT,CASGGQGATEAFF
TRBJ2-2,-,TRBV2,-,TGTGCCAGCAGACTCAACACCGGGGAGCTGTTTTTT,CASRLNTGELFF
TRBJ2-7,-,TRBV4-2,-,TGTGCCAGCAGCCACCGGGACTCTCTCTACGAGCAGTACTTC,CASSHRDSLYEQYF
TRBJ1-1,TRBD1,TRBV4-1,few,TGCGCCAGCAGCCAAGTGAGACAGGGGAACACTGAAGCTTTCTTT,CASSQVRQGNTEAFF
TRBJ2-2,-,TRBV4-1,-,TGCGCCAGCAGCCAAGCCTCTGGGGGCTCCGGGGAGCTGTTTTTT,CASSQASGGSGELFF
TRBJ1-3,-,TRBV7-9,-,TGTGCCAGCCCTCGGGGGGAAGGTGGAAACACCATATATTTT,CASPRGEGGNTIYF
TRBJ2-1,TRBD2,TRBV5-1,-,TGCGCCAGCAGCTTGGCCAGCGGGGGGGCCCTATACAATGAGCAGTTCTTC,CASSLASGGALYNEQFF
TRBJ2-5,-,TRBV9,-,TGTGCCAGCAGCACACGACTAGAAGAGACCCAGTACTTC,CASSTRLEETQYF
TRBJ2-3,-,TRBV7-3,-,TGTGCCAGCAGCTTAAAACTCTGGGGGGACACGCAGTATTTT,CASSLKLWGDTQYF
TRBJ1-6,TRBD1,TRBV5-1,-,TGCGCCAGCAGCGCCGCCGGGACAGGGTCCTCACCCCTCCACTTT,CASSAAGTGSSPLHF
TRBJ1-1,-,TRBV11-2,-,TGTGCCAGCAGCTTAGAGGGCGCTGAAGCTTTCTTT,CASSLEGAEAFF
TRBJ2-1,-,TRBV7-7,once,TGTGCTAGCAGCTTAGCAACAGGGAAGAGTATGTTCTTC,CASSLATGKSMFF
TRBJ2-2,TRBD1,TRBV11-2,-,TGTGCCAGCAGCGTACAGGGGGGCCCGGGCACCGGGGAGCTGTTTTTT,CASSVQGGPGTGELFF
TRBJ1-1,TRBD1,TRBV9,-,TGTGCCAGCGGCCTGGGACAGGGCAGGACCGACGGCACTGAAGCTTTCTTT,CASGLGQGRTDGTEAFF
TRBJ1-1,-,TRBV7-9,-,TGTGCCAGCAGCCTAACAGCGAACACTGAAGCTTTCTTT,CASSLTANTEAFF
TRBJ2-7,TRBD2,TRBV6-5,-,TGTGCCAGCAGTTACTCGTTAGCGGGTTCCTACGAGCAGTACTTC,CASSYSLAGSYEQYF
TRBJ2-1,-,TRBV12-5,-,TGTGCTAGTGGTTTTGTGGGCGGGCGGGGGCTCAATGAGCAGTTCTTC,CASGFVGGRGLNEQFF
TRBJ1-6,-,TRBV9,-,TGTGCCAGCAGCGCCTTGGAGGGCGGCTCCTATAATTCACCCCTCCACTTT,CASSALEGGSYNSPLHF
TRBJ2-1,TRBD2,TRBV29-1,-,TGCAGCGTTGACTACCCCCTACGAGCGGGGGGGTTTAATGAGCAGTTCTTC,CSVDYPLRAGGFNEQFF
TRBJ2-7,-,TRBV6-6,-,TGTGCCAGCAGCCCATCGGACTCTCGGGCCTACGAGCAGTACTTC,CASSPSDSRAYEQYF
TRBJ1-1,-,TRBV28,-,TGTGCCAGCAGTGAGGTGAACACTGAAGCTTTCTTT,CASSEVNTEAFF
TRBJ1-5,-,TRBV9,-,TGTGCCAGCAGCGTAAGTGGGGGGGATCAGCCCCAGCATTTT,CASSVSGGDQPQHF
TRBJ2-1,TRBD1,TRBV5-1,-,TGCGCCAGCAGCTTGGGGACAGGGGCCGCCTCATACAATGAGCAGTTCTTC,CASSLGTGAASYNEQFF
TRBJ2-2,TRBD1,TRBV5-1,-,TGCGCCAGCAGCTTGGCCCGCATAGGACAGGGATCCGGGGAGCTGTTTTTT,CASSLARIGQGSGELFF
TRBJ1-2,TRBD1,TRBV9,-,TGTGCCAGCAGCGCCCGACAGGGCCTCGGCTATGGCTACACCTTC,CASSARQGLGYGYTF
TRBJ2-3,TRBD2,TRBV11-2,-,TGTGCCAGCAGCTTAGACAGCGGGGGACCCACAGATACGCAGTATTTT,CASSLDSGGPTDTQYF
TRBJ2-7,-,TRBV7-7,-,TGTGCCAGCAGCTTATCTGGACAGTCCGAGCAGTACTTC,CASSLSGQSEQYF
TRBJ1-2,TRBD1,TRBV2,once,TGTGCCAGCAGTGATATGTTTAGGGGGCAAGGCTACACCTTC,CASSDMFRGQGYTF
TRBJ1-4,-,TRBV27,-,TGTGCCAGCAGTAGGGGGGGAACTAATGAAAAACTGTTTTTT,CASSRGGTNEKLFF